This T cell receptor (beta chain) was captured in a study of T cell changes during pregnancy in multiple sclerosis. There are 13 residues in the CDR3. With 2 bases removed from V and 7 bases from J, the gap between germline ends came to 10 bases. Germline V gives CDR1 MNHEY, CDR2 SMNVEV (reference sequence). Sequenced by immunoSEQ multiplex PCR; TCRdb stores in-frame clones only, minus some. The table shows roughly 45,000 clones, with 90% occurring only once. The genes are TRBV27 and TRBJ2-3, with D possibly TRBD2 on 5 matching bases. The source is a female donor in good health, enrolled as a control in a pregnancy study. This material consisted of peripheral blood, taken in the first trimester of pregnancy. The CDR3 region is CASSLILANTQYF. CDR3 bases: TGTGCCAGCAGTTTAATTCTAGCTAATACGCAGTATTTT.